The present TCR beta chain was sequenced within a study of regulatory T cells in long-lasting Graves disease. HTBI primers from iRepertoire and Arm-PCR of CDR3 regions yielded the TCR beta libraries. MiXCR was run by TCRdb on the multiplex PCR reads, yielding one entry per CDR3 protein. The sample lists approximately 460,000 distinct CDR3 sequences, about 17% occurring once. The sample's time point: newly diagnosed GD, antithyroid drugs for less than 3 months. PBMC-extracted RNA yielded the TCR library. V trimming: 5 bases; J trimming: 8 bases; junction bases outside the gene matches: 4. The CDR3 runs to 12 residues. This clonotype was seen many times. These data also formed part of another study, on T cells in Graves' hyperthyroidism and ophthalmopathy. That source notes: Diagnosis rested on symptoms, serum thyroxine and TRAb, thyroid ultrasound, and orbital computed tomography.

V is TRBV12-3 or TRBV12-4 and J is TRBJ1-1; 8 bases fit TRBD1. The starting material was peripheral blood mononuclear cells (PBMCs), obtained at new diagnosis, from a patient treated with antithyroid drugs. The clonotype was recovered from a woman aged 25 to 45 with Graves disease. The CDR3 DNA follows: TGTGCCAGCAGTCCCTGGACAGGGGAAGCTTTCTTT. It specifies CASSPWTGEAFF.